The entry below gives a single T cell receptor beta chain sequence along with its context. Original data processing: Using reference gene primer amplification, nucleated cell counts were estimated. Libraries were prepared by immunoSEQ multiplex PCR; TCRdb keeps only in-frame clonotypes and omits some of them. The V and J calls and clone size were taken over from that table, and D and trimming were inferred from the DNA. Of roughly 330,000 clones in the sample, about four fifths are singletons; the top ten hold about 1.2%. This record belongs to a study of blood T cell repertoires in COVID-19. The wider study: Samples representing acute and convalescent COVID-19 were sourced from the United States, Italy and Spain.

V lost 7 bases to trimming and J lost 7 bases; unmatched junction nucleotides: 3. The germline CDR1 and CDR2 sequences are DFQATT and SNEGSKA (reference sequence). The CDR3 contains 11 residues. The sequence was collected from a woman in her fifties or sixties with acute or convalescent COVID-19. Sample: peripheral blood. The rearrangement links TRBV20-1 to TRBJ2-7; 11 positions match TRBD2. In nucleotides, the CDR3 is TGCAGTGGGACTAGCGGGCGAGAGCAGTACTTC. Protein: CSGTSGREQYF.